The sequence of this T cell receptor (beta chain) was determined in a study of blood T cell repertoires in COVID-19. This clone came up once. In the authors' workflow: Researchers report that nucleated cell counts were estimated from reference gene primer amplification. TCRdb keeps only in-frame clones here, not all; method: immunoSEQ multiplex PCR. For V, J and clone size, that table is used; D and trimming come from the DNA. Among under 350,000 clones listed, roughly 85% were seen once. Participants' own reports of clinical history determined their cohort assignment. Sequencing was done on a sample of PBMCs or T cells enriched from blood (not recorded which). The receptor's source is a woman between 40 and 55 years old with acute COVID-19.

CDR3 bases: TGCAGTGCTAGTGGGGCGGGGGAGACTGAAGCTTTCTTT. Translated, it gives CSASGAGETEAFF. The rearrangement joins TRBV20-1 to TRBJ1-1; TRBD1 is a possible D gene (5 bases). Trimming shortened V by 3 bases and J by 5 bases, and 13 bases separated the two germline ends. CDR1 is DFQATT, CDR2 SNEGSKA, per germline (reference sequence). The CDR3 loop spans 13 amino acids.